A single sample is the source of the 24 T cell receptor beta chains below, sequenced in a study of blood T cell repertoires in COVID-19. The assay was immunoSEQ multiplex PCR, and TCRdb's table has in-frame clones only and misses some. The sample has hundreds of thousands of clones, roughly four fifths seen once. Sequenced material: peripheral blood. The receptors were gathered from a woman in her seventies with acute or convalescent COVID-19.

About this clone: Other DNA sequences in this specimen translate into the identical CDR3. The J gene is TRBJ2-1, the V gene TRBV5-1; weak D call: TRBD2 (5 bases). The CDR3 extends over 15 amino acids. CDR1 and CDR2 (germline): SGHRS, YFSETQ. V was shortened by 0 bases and J by 1 base, with 8 bases between the two germline ends. CDR3 region: CASSLVGGSYNEQFF. Here the CDR3 DNA reads TGCGCCAGCAGCTTGGTGGGCGGGTCCTACAATGAGCAGTTCTTC.

In DNA form, the CDR3 reads TGTGCCACCAGTAGGGGGACTAGCAATCAGCCCCAGCATTTT. Translating gives CATSRGTSNQPQHF. This rearrangement joins TRBV24-1 to TRBJ1-5; a weak D match, TRBD1 (6 bases). CDR1 is KGHDR and CDR2 is SFDVKD in the germline V gene. This CDR3 contains 14 residues. Trimming took off 6 bases at V and 0 bases at J, with 8 bases between the two ends.

This clone has just a few counts. The chain employs TRBV6-5 and TRBJ1-2; D not certain. The CDR3 is made up of 16 amino acids. V lost 0 bases to trimming and J lost 0 bases, with 11 bases between them. Germline V gene lookup returns CDR1 MNHEY and CDR2 SVGAGI. CDR3 sequence: CASSYSGGGPNYGYTF. For the CDR3, the DNA is TGTGCCAGCAGTTACTCGGGTGGAGGACCTAACTATGGCTACACCTTC.

The chain recombines TRBV11-2 with TRBJ1-1; 11 bases line up with TRBD1. CDR3 length: 16 residues. Germline CDR1 and CDR2: SGHAT and FQNNGV. V was pared by 4 bases and J by 5 bases, with 9 bases of the junction left unmatched. CDR3 in amino acids: CASSSRTGGVRTEAFF. CDR3 coding DNA: TGTGCCAGCAGCTCCCGGACAGGGGGCGTGAGAACTGAAGCTTTCTTT.

The chain is built from TRBV5-5 and TRBJ2-1; 7 bases align to TRBD2. Unmatched junction bases numbered 6, after V lost 4 bases and J lost 2 bases. Germline-derived CDR1 and CDR2 are SGHKS and YYEKEE (reference sequence). The CDR3 extends over 15 amino acids. The CDR3 nucleotides are TGTGCCAGCAGCCTGGGCGGGGGAACCTACAATGAGCAGTTCTTC. Translation gives CASSLGGGTYNEQFF.

Here the CDR3 DNA reads TGCGCCAGCAGCTTGAAGGGACAGGGGACTTTGAACACTGAAGCTTTCTTT. Protein: CASSLKGQGTLNTEAFF. This chain links TRBV5-1 with TRBJ1-1, with 10 bases identical to TRBD1. From germline, CDR1 is SGHRS and CDR2 YFSETQ. The CDR3 contains 17 residues. Trimming cost V 1 base and J 0 bases; bases outside gene matches: 6.

This clone came up a few times. The chain carries TRBV24-1 and TRBJ2-1, with a weak D call TRBD2 (7 bases). The CDR3 is 16 residues long. The V gene's germline CDR1 is KGHDR and CDR2 SFDVKD. With 4 bases removed from V and 0 bases from J, the gap between germline ends came to 12 bases. Here the CDR3 DNA reads TGTGCCACCAGTGAGGCGGGGGCCTCCTCCTACAATGAGCAGTTCTTC. Translated: CATSEAGASSYNEQFF.

V usage is TRBV10-2 and J usage is TRBJ1-1, with 7 bases lining up with TRBD1. The V gene's germline CDR1 is WSHSY and CDR2 SAAADI. The V gene end was trimmed by 3 bases and the J gene end by 11 bases; junction bases not matched to a gene: 6. This CDR3 region has 12 residues. The CDR3: CASSDEGARAFF. DNA of the CDR3: TGCGCCAGCAGTGACGAGGGGGCGCGGGCTTTCTTT.

This CDR3 reads CASSPTFTGNTIYF. Written as DNA, the CDR3 is TGTGCCAGCAGCCCCACATTCACTGGAAACACCATATATTTT. The rearrangement links TRBV9 to TRBJ1-3; D unresolved. The CDR3 length is 14 residues. The V and J ends lost 4 bases and 2 bases respectively, with 10 bases between them. Per germline, CDR1 SGDLS and CDR2 YYNGEE.

In its sample, this clone was seen a few times. This rearrangement joins TRBV6-1 to TRBJ1-6; maybe TRBD1 (6 bases). Germline V gene lookup returns CDR1 MNHNS and CDR2 SASEGT. Trimming removed 3 bases from V and 8 bases from J, with 14 bases in between. CDR3 length: 15 amino acids. For the CDR3, the DNA is TGTGCCAGCAGTGATTCAGGGGTGAGGTATTCACCCCTCCACTTT. Translated: CASSDSGVRYSPLHF.

In this sample, this clone turned up once. The chain links TRBV7-2 to TRBJ2-5, with TRBD2 matching over 8 bases. The CDR3 extends over 14 amino acids. With V trimmed by 8 bases and J by 4 bases, 9 bases remained unmatched. Germline CDR1 reads SGHTA; CDR2 reads FQGNSA. CDR3 loop: CASGTRNFGETQYF. The CDR3 DNA sequence: TGTGCCAGCGGGACTAGAAATTTCGGAGAGACCCAGTACTTC.

Concerning this clone itself: In the same sample, other DNA sequences code for this CDR3. This chain joins TRBV5-4 and TRBJ1-5; D is ambiguous. The CDR3 spans 13 residues. CDR1 is SGHNT and CDR2 is YYREEE in the germline V gene (reference sequence). Trimming shortened V by 4 bases and J by 3 bases, and 8 bases separated the two germline ends. CDR3 in DNA: TGTGCCAGCAGCCTTGACAACAATCAGCCCCAGCATTTT. This sequence encodes CASSLDNNQPQHF.

This sequence joins TRBV6-5 and TRBJ1-1; TRBD1 aligns across 7 bases. There are 15 residues in the CDR3. With V trimmed by 5 bases and J by 1 base, 7 bases remained unmatched. Looked up from germline, CDR1 is MNHEY and CDR2 is SVGAGI. The chain's CDR3 is CASSTPGQPNTEAFF. For the CDR3, the DNA is TGTGCCAGCAGTACCCCGGGACAGCCGAACACTGAAGCTTTCTTT.

The chain is built from TRBV7-2 and TRBJ1-1; D is unclear. CDR3 length: 15 amino acids. Germline assignment: CDR1 SGHTA and CDR2 FQGNSA. Trimming stripped 5 bases from V and 0 bases from J, with 13 bases between. CDR3 region: CASSPPPGVNTEAFF. The CDR3 DNA follows: TGTGCCAGCAGCCCCCCCCCAGGCGTGAACACTGAAGCTTTCTTT.

This clone has only a few counts. The V call is TRBV6-6, the J call TRBJ2-7, with 8 bases lining up with TRBD1. J lost 3 bases, V lost 6 bases, and 7 bases had no gene match. Germline CDR1 is MNHNY and CDR2 is SVGAGI (reference sequence). There are 14 residues in the CDR3. The CDR3 region is CASRVTGDFYEQYF. For the CDR3, the DNA is TGTGCCAGCAGGGTGACAGGGGATTTCTACGAGCAGTACTTC.

This clone was seen more than once but under ten times. The chain uses TRBV24-1 and TRBJ1-5; no clear D gene. Germline V gene lookup returns CDR1 KGHDR and CDR2 SFDVKD. The CDR3 runs to 13 residues. The ends were cut back, 4 bases at V and 6 bases at J, with 9 bases in the middle. In nucleotides, the CDR3 is TGTGCCACCAGTGAACCAGGTGCTCAGCCCCAGCATTTT. This gives the protein CATSEPGAQPQHF.

This chain links TRBV6-4 with TRBJ2-1; 7 nucleotides match TRBD2. V shed 10 bases, J shed 0 bases, and the junction held 24 bases outside the gene matches. CDR3 length: 20 amino acids. From germline, CDR1 is MRHNA and CDR2 SNTAGT. CDR3 sequence: CATPPMSAGDDQSSYNEQFF. DNA for the CDR3: TGTGCCACCCCCCCTATGTCGGCGGGGGACGACCAAAGCTCCTACAATGAGCAGTTCTTC.

The V call is TRBV25-1, the J call TRBJ1-2; 8 nucleotides line up with TRBD1. The V gene end was trimmed by 2 bases and the J gene end by 5 bases; junction bases not matched to a gene: 10. Germline V gene sequence: CDR1 MGHDK, CDR2 SYGVNS. The CDR3 sequence is 16 residues long. CDR3 sequence reads: CASSEDRTGRGYGYTF. The CDR3 DNA sequence: TGTGCCAGCAGTGAAGACCGGACAGGGAGGGGGTATGGCTACACCTTC.

The CDR3 nucleotides are TGCGCCAGCAGCCAAGATTCTACAGGGGCTTTGTATGGCTACACCTTC. This encodes CASSQDSTGALYGYTF. The rearrangement joins TRBV4-1 to TRBJ1-2; 7 bases align to TRBD1. Germline V gene data show CDR1 as MGHRA and CDR2 as YSYEKL. Losses at the gene ends were 0 bases for V and 5 bases for J; bases not matched to a gene: 9. The CDR3 totals 16 residues.

The CDR3 reads CASSQDFRQGLAKNIQYF. In nucleotides, the CDR3 is TGCGCCAGCAGCCAAGATTTTCGACAGGGGCTAGCCAAAAACATTCAGTACTTC. This sequence joins TRBV4-1 and TRBJ2-4; TRBD1 aligns across 8 bases. The germline V gene encodes CDR1 MGHRA and CDR2 YSYEKL. The CDR3 covers 18 residues. V gave up 0 bases and J gave up 0 bases; unmatched junction bases: 7.

The table lists this clone with a count of one. The chain uses TRBV10-3 and TRBJ2-7; 9 nucleotides align to TRBD1. The V and J ends lost 6 bases and 3 bases, in that order; junction bases with no gene match: 9. Germline CDR1 ENHRY, CDR2 SYGVKD. The CDR3 is 15 amino acids. The CDR3 reads CAIRGGTGLVYEQYF. The CDR3 nucleotides are TGTGCCATCAGGGGTGGGACAGGGCTGGTCTACGAGCAGTACTTC.

The chain links TRBV6-4 to TRBJ1-2; unclear D gene. V was pared by 0 bases and J by 6 bases, with 11 bases between. Germline V gene data show CDR1 as MRHNA and CDR2 as SNTAGT. This CDR3 region has 14 residues. CDR3 DNA sequence: TGTGCCAGCAGTGACTCAATGGGAGTGGATGGCTACACCTTC. Translation: CASSDSMGVDGYTF.

The gene calls are TRBV4-2 and TRBJ1-2, with 9 bases matching TRBD1. Unmatched junction bases numbered 6, after V lost 1 base and J lost 6 bases. The CDR3 runs to 15 residues. CDR1 LGHNA and CDR2 YNFKEQ come from the germline V gene. CDR3 sequence (DNA): TGTGCCAGCAGCCAAGGGGGGGGGACAGGGAATGGCTACACCTTC. Its translation is CASSQGGGTGNGYTF.

About this clone itself: Other nucleotide sequences in the sample specify the same CDR3. V gene TRBV27 combines with J gene TRBJ1-2; D not resolved. The CDR3 covers 13 residues. Trimming removed 6 bases at V and 4 bases at J, with 12 bases between. Germline V gene lookup returns CDR1 MNHEY and CDR2 SMNVEV (reference sequence). The CDR3, as DNA: TGTGCCAGCAGCTTGACTGGCGGCTATGGCTACACCTTC. It translates to CASSLTGGYGYTF.